This TCR beta chain was captured in a study of cytomegalovirus exposure and HLA in healthy donors. Germline lookup yields CDR1 SGHRS and CDR2 YFSETQ. This CDR3 spans 16 amino acids. Losses at the gene ends were 0 bases for V and 5 bases for J; bases not matched to a gene: 8. Donors were drawn from the approximately 110-subject validation cohort, separate from the 666-subject first cohort. Measured with immunoSEQ multiplex PCR; TCRdb has only the in-frame clones, and not every one. The sample has more than 140,000 clones, about 89% seen once; the top ten hold around 3.4%. This sequence was found in a woman in her late teens or twenties in good health and CMV-seropositive. The sequencing input was PBMCs. This rearrangement joins TRBV5-1 to TRBJ2-5; 9 nucleotides match TRBD2. The CDR3 nucleotides are TGCGCCAGCAGCTTGGCTGGTAGCGGGAGTATGGAGACCCAGTACTTC. This encodes CASSLAGSGSMETQYF.